The 12 T cell receptor beta chains reported below all come from one sample, sequenced in a study of blood T cell repertoires in COVID-19. Some clones are missing from TCRdb's copy, which holds only in-frame ones; the method was immunoSEQ multiplex PCR. The sample has 350,000 to 450,000 clones; 80% to 90% are singletons. Sequenced input: PBMCs or T cells enriched from blood (not recorded which). Receptors originate from a man aged 35-49 years in a cohort exposed to, infected with or recovered from COVID-19 (not recorded which).

The V and J genes are TRBV6-5 and TRBJ2-1, with D perhaps matching TRBD1 (6 bases). The length of the CDR3 is 15 residues. Germline assignment: CDR1 MNHEY and CDR2 SVGAGI. Trimming stripped 8 bases from V and 4 bases from J, with 18 bases between. The CDR3 loop reads CASETGLRAYNEQFF. The CDR3 nucleotides read TGTGCCAGCGAAACAGGGCTTAGGGCTTACAATGAGCAGTTCTTC.

This sequence joins TRBV5-4 and TRBJ2-1, with 8 bases lining up with TRBD2. Germline V CDR1 and CDR2: SGHNT, YYREEE (reference sequence). J gave up 4 bases and V 2 bases, and 5 bases lay outside the gene matches. The CDR3 sequence is 15 residues long. The CDR3 DNA is TGTGCCAGCAGCTTTCGTAGCGGGGCTTACAATGAGCAGTTCTTC. This codes for CASSFRSGAYNEQFF. Full variable domain (missing parts from reference TRBV5-4 and TRBJ2-1): ETGVTQSPTHLIKTRGQQVTLRCSSQSGHNTVSWYQQALGQGPQFIFQYYREEENGRGNFPPRFSGLQFPNYSSELNVNALELDDSALYLCASSFRSGAYNEQFFGPGTRLTVL.

The chain recombines TRBV7-3 with TRBJ2-1, with TRBD2 matching over 8 bases. The ends lost 4 bases at V and 0 bases at J; junction bases unmatched: 8. Germline V gene data show CDR1 as SGHTA and CDR2 as FQGTGA. The CDR3 has 17 residues. CDR3 sequence (DNA): TGTGCCAGCAGCTATCACTTCAGCGGGAGCTCCTACAATGAGCAGTTCTTC. The encoded protein is CASSYHFSGSSYNEQFF.

The CDR3 DNA reads as TGTGCCAGCAGGGGGGGACAGGGTCGTCAGCCCCAGCATTTT. Its translation: CASRGGQGRQPQHF. The chain couples TRBV6-5 to TRBJ1-5; 9 nucleotides align to TRBD1. With 6 bases clipped from V and 6 bases from J, the junction kept 6 bases outside the gene matches. CDR1 and CDR2 (germline): MNHEY, SVGAGI. This CDR3 has 14 amino acids.

This clone was seen a few times. The rearrangement uses TRBV19 and TRBJ1-6; D is unresolved. The length of the CDR3 is 15 residues. Germline loops: CDR1 LNHDA, CDR2 SQIVND (reference sequence). Trimming took off 3 bases at V and 4 bases at J, with 10 bases between the two ends. Written as DNA, the CDR3 is TGTGCCAGTAGTATCGCGGAGAATTATAATTCACCCCTCCACTTT. Its translation is CASSIAENYNSPLHF.

The chain joins TRBV7-9 to TRBJ1-1; the D gene is possibly TRBD1 (5 bases). The germline gives CDR1 SEHNR, CDR2 FQNEAQ (reference sequence). The CDR3 length is 15 residues. V lost 5 bases, J lost 0 bases, and 13 bases lay in between. CDR3 sequence: CASSPRGHMNTEAFF. In DNA form, the CDR3 reads TGTGCCAGCAGCCCAAGGGGCCACATGAACACTGAAGCTTTCTTT.

This clone occurred a few times. The V gene is TRBV5-1, the J gene TRBJ2-1; 8 bases agree with TRBD2. Trimming removed 4 bases from V and 8 bases from J; junction bases left unmatched: 11. Germline V gives CDR1 SGHRS, CDR2 YFSETQ. This CDR3 is built from 15 residues. This CDR3 is CASSPGLVVGDEQFF. The DNA for the CDR3 is TGCGCCAGCAGCCCGGGACTAGTAGTGGGAGATGAGCAGTTCTTC.

V gene TRBV2 combines with J gene TRBJ2-5; 7 positions match TRBD2. The CDR3 totals 12 residues. The J segment lost 7 bases and the V segment lost 2 bases, leaving 1 base of the junction unmatched. The germline gives CDR1 SNHLY, CDR2 FYNNEI. In DNA, the CDR3 is TGTGCCAGCAGTGAAAGGGAGGGGACCCAGTACTTC. Translation: CASSEREGTQYF.

The chain joins TRBV10-3 to TRBJ1-2; 10 bases are shared with TRBD1. Looked up from germline, CDR1 is ENHRY and CDR2 is SYGVKD. V was pared by 6 bases and J by 8 bases, with 6 bases of the junction left unmatched. This CDR3 contains 13 residues. This CDR3 reads CAIRSTGGEGYTF. Here the CDR3 DNA reads TGTGCCATCAGGTCGACAGGGGGCGAAGGCTACACCTTC.

This chain joins TRBV5-1 and TRBJ2-2; TRBD1 might be the D (6 bases). CDR3 length: 15 residues. V lost 2 bases to trimming and J lost 0 bases, with 8 bases between them. Germline CDR1 reads SGHRS; CDR2 reads YFSETQ. The CDR3 sequence: CASSFQGSNTGELFF. DNA of the CDR3: TGCGCCAGCAGCTTCCAGGGGTCGAACACCGGGGAGCTGTTTTTT.

The chain is built from TRBV4-1 and TRBJ2-2, with D perhaps matching TRBD2 (5 bases). The V gene lost 1 base and the J gene lost 2 bases, with 17 bases spanning the gap. The CDR3 is 18 residues long. Germline-derived CDR1 and CDR2 are MGHRA and YSYEKL. The CDR3 nucleotides are TGCGCCAGCAGCCAAGTGCTCCGGGAAAGACGAAACACCGGGGAGCTGTTTTTT. It specifies CASSQVLRERRNTGELFF.

This clone was seen a few times. V usage is TRBV4-1 and J usage is TRBJ1-6; a weak D match, TRBD1 (5 bases). V was clipped by 7 bases and J by 5 bases, with 15 bases between them. This CDR3 region has 15 residues. Germline assignment: CDR1 MGHRA and CDR2 YSYEKL. CDR3 in DNA: TGCGCCAGCACCCGAGGGAGGGGAGATAATTCACCCCTCCACTTT. Amino acid sequence: CASTRGRGDNSPLHF.